Reported below is one T cell receptor beta chain. These data come from a study of T-cell memory formation after mild COVID-19. The CDR3 runs to 16 residues. The V end lost 5 bases, the J end lost 3 bases, and 18 bases lay between the germline ends. Germline assignment: CDR1 SGHAT and CDR2 FQNNGV. A single record per CDR3 protein comes from TCRdb applying MiXCR to the 5' RACE reads. Among 350,000 to 450,000 distinct CDR3 sequences, roughly 20% were seen once, and the ten largest hold 8.4%. The rearrangement joins TRBV11-2 to TRBJ2-3; D may correspond to TRBD1 or TRBD2 (5 bases each). Material for sequencing was PBMCs or a T cell subset sorted from them (not recorded which). The receptor's source is an adult woman who had mild COVID-19 (a few samples of this study predate the infection). Cell type and time point are not known. The CDR3 protein is CASSPRDLGVTDTQYF. The CDR3 DNA follows: TGTGCCAGCAGCCCAAGGGACCTTGGGGTTACAGATACGCAGTATTTT.